This TCR beta chain is from a study of PD-1 blockade in classical Hodgkin lymphoma. As concerns this clone: What it binds is not known.

Every one of the patients relapsed after autologous stem cell transplantation (brentuximab vedotin exposure was variable). Study-wide findings and caveats: It was reported that newly diagnosed patients had less baseline TCR diversity than healthy donors. Patients with an early start, nivolumab under 1 year after ASCT, were excluded. It was CD4+ TCR diversity, not CD8+, that rose significantly by C4D1.

The assay was immunoSEQ multiplex PCR, and TCRdb's table has in-frame clones only and misses some. This sample has approximately 79,000 clones, with around 90% found just once. V dropped 3 bases and J dropped 8; count of bases not matched to a gene: 5. This CDR3 comprises 13 residues. Germline CDR1 is MDHEN and CDR2 is SYDVKM. The source of this sequence is a human donor with classical Hodgkin lymphoma. The chain employs TRBV28 and TRBJ1-2; TRBD1 aligns across 8 bases. Sequencing was performed on peripheral blood mononuclear cells (PBMCs), taken before the second cycle of nivolumab. Here the CDR3 DNA reads TGTGCCAGCAGTTTGACAGGGGTTTGGGGCTACACCTTC. This encodes CASSLTGVWGYTF.